One sample yielded the 18 T cell receptor beta chains listed below, sequenced in a study of T cell repertoires in cytomegalovirus infection. From the reads, TCRdb called clonotypes with MiXCR, one entry per CDR3 protein. This sample has 200,000 to 300,000 distinct CDR3 sequences; roughly 13% occur once, and the top ten carry around 8.7%. The sample consisted of PBMCs. The receptors derive from a human donor in good health (CMV status not recorded). Some clones in this sample may be carry-over from other donors' samples.

There are many counts of this clonotype. The V call is TRBV6-2 or TRBV6-3, the J call TRBJ2-2; no clear D. CDR1 is MNHEY, CDR2 SVGEGT, per germline. Deletions cut 6 bases from V and 0 bases from J, with 20 bases between. The CDR3 is 18 amino acids. The CDR3 DNA reads TGTGCCAGCAGCCACCCTCTTGGACGCATACCGAACACCGGGGAGCTGTTTTTT. This sequence encodes CASSHPLGRIPNTGELFF.

This clonotype was recorded at least ten times. The chain is built from TRBV7-9 and TRBJ1-3; D remains ambiguous. Looked up from germline, CDR1 is SEHNR and CDR2 is FQNEAQ (reference sequence). This CDR3 has 10 amino acids. Trimming removed 2 bases at V and 7 bases at J, with 0 bases between. The CDR3 nucleotides are TGTGCCAGCAGCTTAAACACCATATATTTT. The encoded protein is CASSLNTIYF.

This clonotype has a handful of counts. CDR3 nucleotides: TGTGCCAGCAGTGGGGACAGCCAAGAGACCCAGTACTTC. Translating gives CASSGDSQETQYF. J is TRBJ2-5 and V is TRBV2; TRBD1 matches 7 bases. Trimming cost V 4 bases and J 1 base; bases outside gene matches: 0. Per the germline V gene, CDR1 is SNHLY and CDR2 is FYNNEI. CDR3 length equals 13 residues.

The chain links TRBV29-1 to TRBJ2-1; no reliable D call. Germline assignment: CDR1 SQVTM and CDR2 ANQGSEA. V lost 3 bases to trimming and J lost 3 bases, with 6 bases between them. The CDR3 is 12 amino acids. CDR3 amino acids: CSVEISYNEQFF. The CDR3, as DNA: TGCAGCGTTGAGATCAGCTACAATGAGCAGTTCTTC.

This clonotype came up many times. The gene calls are TRBV6-5 and TRBJ2-3; D not certain. CDR1 and CDR2 (germline): MNHEY, SVGAGI. Trimming took 0 bases from V and 10 from J, leaving 11 bases between them. This CDR3 has 13 residues. In nucleotides, the CDR3 is TGTGCCAGCAGTTACTCTCCCCCGCAAGCGCAGTATTTT. It translates to CASSYSPPQAQYF.

As concerns this clonotype: One junction end disagrees with the germline gene, perhaps due to a read error. The chain employs TRBV14 and TRBJ1-1; 8 bases match TRBD1. This CDR3 contains 15 residues. Germline assignment: CDR1 SGHDN and CDR2 FVKESK. The CDR3 loop reads CASSQPDRVNTEACF. The CDR3, as DNA: TGTGCCAGCAGCCAACCGGACAGGGTGAACACTGAAGCTTGCTTT.

This clonotype was counted many times. CDR3 sequence: CASSSNRGVNTEAFF. CDR3 sequence (DNA): TGTGCCAGCAGTTCTAACAGGGGGGTGAACACTGAAGCTTTCTTT. This rearrangement joins TRBV7-2 to TRBJ1-1; the match to TRBD1 covers 8 bases. There are 15 residues in the CDR3. V was clipped by 6 bases and J by 0 bases; unmatched bases: 6. CDR1 is SGHTA and CDR2 is FQGNSA in the germline V gene.

This chain links TRBV7-9 with TRBJ1-2; 10 nucleotides align to TRBD1. Germline CDR1 and CDR2: SEHNR and FQNEAQ (reference sequence). CDR3 size: 16 residues. Trimming removed 5 bases from V and 5 bases from J; junction bases left unmatched: 11. CDR3 amino acids: CASSIHRDRGLYGYTF. The DNA for the CDR3 is TGTGCCAGCAGCATCCACCGGGACAGGGGACTATATGGCTACACCTTC.

This chain connects TRBV7-3 to TRBJ1-1; no clear D gene. This CDR3 spans 15 amino acids. The ends were cut back, 6 bases at V and 3 bases at J, with 17 bases in the middle. Germline assignment: CDR1 SGHTA and CDR2 FQGTGA. Written as DNA, the CDR3 is TGTGCCAGCAGATTGTCCGTGGAGTATCACACTGAAGCTTTCTTT. It yields the protein CASRLSVEYHTEAFF.

This clonotype was seen many times. The chain carries TRBV7-9 and TRBJ2-1; D not resolved. The ends were cut back, 0 bases at V and 0 bases at J, with 9 bases in the middle. CDR3 length equals 16 residues. Germline CDR1 and CDR2: SEHNR and FQNEAQ (reference sequence). The CDR3 bases are TGTGCCAGCAGCTTAGCGGTTACCAGCTCCTACAATGAGCAGTTCTTC. It specifies CASSLAVTSSYNEQFF.

The chain uses TRBV29-1 and TRBJ1-4, with D possibly being TRBD1 (6 bases). The V gene lost 5 bases and the J gene lost 6 bases, with 10 bases spanning the gap. Germline CDR1 reads SQVTM; CDR2 reads ANQGSEA. The CDR3 has 12 amino acids. The CDR3 coding sequence is TGCAGCGTTCGGGGGGCGGATGAAAAACTGTTTTTT. Its translation: CSVRGADEKLFF.

The V gene is TRBV5-1, the J gene TRBJ1-6; D is ambiguous. This CDR3 comprises 15 residues. V was shortened by 4 bases and J by 0 bases, with 8 bases between the two germline ends. Germline lookup yields CDR1 SGHRS and CDR2 YFSETQ. The CDR3 loop reads CASSPTSSYNSPLHF. Here the CDR3 DNA reads TGCGCCAGCAGCCCCACAAGCTCCTATAATTCACCCCTCCACTTT.

In its sample, this clonotype was seen many times. The chain is built from TRBV7-2 and TRBJ1-1, with D unresolved. CDR3 length: 13 amino acids. Germline CDR1 is SGHTA and CDR2 is FQGNSA. The germline V and J ends were trimmed by 5 bases and 0 bases, with 7 bases remaining between them. CDR3 nucleotide sequence: TGTGCCAGCAGCGTGCAAATGAACACTGAAGCTTTCTTT. Protein sequence: CASSVQMNTEAFF. Supplemented by reference TRBV7-2 and TRBJ1-1, the full variable domain reads GAGVSQSPSNKVTEKGKDVELRCDPISGHTALYWYRQSLGQGLEFLIYFQGNSAPDKSGLPSDRFSAERTGGSVSTLTIQRTQQEDSAVYLCASSVQMNTEAFFGQGTRLTVV.

This clonotype was counted ten times or more. This chain links TRBV7-2 with TRBJ1-1; the D is unclear. The germline V and J ends were trimmed by 1 base and 4 bases, with 10 bases remaining between them. Germline CDR1 and CDR2: SGHTA and FQGNSA. This CDR3 is built from 14 residues. CDR3 amino acids: CASSLVSLTTEAFF. CDR3 in DNA: TGTGCCAGCAGCTTAGTTAGCCTGACCACTGAAGCTTTCTTT. The full variable domain, with the rest looked up from reference TRBV7-2 and TRBJ1-1, is GAGVSQSPSNKVTEKGKDVELRCDPISGHTALYWYRQSLGQGLEFLIYFQGNSAPDKSGLPSDRFSAERTGGSVSTLTIQRTQQEDSAVYLCASSLVSLTTEAFFGQGTRLTVV.

Ten or more counts support this clonotype. The rearrangement links TRBV4-1 to TRBJ1-1, with D unresolved. The germline CDR1 and CDR2 sequences are MGHRA and YSYEKL. The CDR3 has 14 residues. With 1 base removed from V and 1 base from J, the gap between germline ends came to 7 bases. The CDR3 DNA follows: TGCGCCAGCAGCCAAGGATTGGCGAACACTGAAGCTTTCTTT. It is translated as CASSQGLANTEAFF.

This clonotype was seen many times. In nucleotides, the CDR3 is TGTGCCAGCACCGAGAGGAACAGGGCGGACACCGGGGAGCTGTTTTTT. Translating it yields CASTERNRADTGELFF. The rearrangement links TRBV7-9 to TRBJ2-2; TRBD1 is a possible D gene (6 bases). The CDR3 runs 16 residues. V was trimmed by 7 bases and J by 3 bases, leaving 18 bases between them. Germline lookup yields CDR1 SEHNR and CDR2 FQNEAQ (reference sequence).

This clonotype was seen a handful of times. This chain connects TRBV4-1 to TRBJ2-7; 9 positions agree with TRBD2. The CDR3 loop spans 15 amino acids. Trimming removed 4 bases from V and 5 bases from J; junction bases left unmatched: 9. From germline, CDR1 is MGHRA and CDR2 YSYEKL. This CDR3 reads CASSLGAGGEHEQYF. The CDR3 DNA sequence: TGCGCCAGCAGCCTAGGGGCGGGGGGGGAGCACGAGCAGTACTTC.

This clonotype came up many times. The chain uses TRBV7-3 and TRBJ2-5; possibly TRBD1 or TRBD2 for D (6 bases each). V was shortened by 6 bases and J by 4 bases, with 12 bases between the two germline ends. CDR3 length equals 13 residues. Germline-derived CDR1 and CDR2 are SGHTA and FQGTGA. The CDR3 protein is CASSRGRAETQYF. CDR3 coding DNA: TGTGCCAGCAGTCGGGGGCGCGCAGAGACCCAGTACTTC.